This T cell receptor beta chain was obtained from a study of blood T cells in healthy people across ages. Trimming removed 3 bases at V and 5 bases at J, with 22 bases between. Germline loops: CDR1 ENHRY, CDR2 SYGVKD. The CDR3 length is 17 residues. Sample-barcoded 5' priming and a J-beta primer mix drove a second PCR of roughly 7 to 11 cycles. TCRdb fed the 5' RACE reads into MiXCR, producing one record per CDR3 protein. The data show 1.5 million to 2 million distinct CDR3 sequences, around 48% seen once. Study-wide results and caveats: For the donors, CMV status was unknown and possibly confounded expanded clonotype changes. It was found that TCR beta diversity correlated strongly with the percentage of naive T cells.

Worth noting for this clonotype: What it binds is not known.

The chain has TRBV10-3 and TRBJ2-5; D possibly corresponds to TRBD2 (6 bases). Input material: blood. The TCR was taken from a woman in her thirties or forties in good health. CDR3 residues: CAISESFGAGGGETQYF. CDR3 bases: TGTGCCATCAGTGAATCTTTCGGGGCGGGCGGAGGGGAGACCCAGTACTTC.